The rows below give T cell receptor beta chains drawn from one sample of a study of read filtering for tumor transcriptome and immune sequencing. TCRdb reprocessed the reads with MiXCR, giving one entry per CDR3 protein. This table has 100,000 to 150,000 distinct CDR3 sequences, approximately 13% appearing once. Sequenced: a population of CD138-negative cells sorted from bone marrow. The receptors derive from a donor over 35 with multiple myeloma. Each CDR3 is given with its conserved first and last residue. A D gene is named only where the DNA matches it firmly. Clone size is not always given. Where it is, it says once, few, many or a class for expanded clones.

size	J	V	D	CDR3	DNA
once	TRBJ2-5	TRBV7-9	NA	CASRLAEGIKLQETQYF	TGTGCCAGCCGCTTAGCGGAAGGGATCAAGTTACAAGAGACCCAGTACTTC
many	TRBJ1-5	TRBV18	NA	CASSPRVSNQPQHF	TGTGCCAGCTCACCGAGGGTTAGCAATCAGCCCCAGCATTTT
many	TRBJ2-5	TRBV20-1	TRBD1	CSARGDRAEETQYF	TGCAGTGCTAGAGGGGACAGGGCCGAAGAGACCCAGTACTTC
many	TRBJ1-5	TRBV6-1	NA	CASSEGTYQPQHF	TGTGCCAGCAGTGAAGGGACTTATCAGCCCCAGCATTTT
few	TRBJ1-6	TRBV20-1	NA	CSARDGGNRYNSPLHF	TGCAGTGCTAGAGATGGGGGCAACCGCTATAATTCACCCCTCCACTTT
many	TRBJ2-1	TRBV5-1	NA	CASSLESGADEQFF	TGCGCCAGCAGCTTGGAATCGGGAGCGGATGAGCAGTTCTTC
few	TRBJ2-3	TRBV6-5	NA	CASSYDGTTDTQYF	TGTGCCAGCAGTTACGATGGGACAACAGATACGCAGTATTTT
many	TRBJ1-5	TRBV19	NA	CASSDAGNQPQHF	TGCGCCAGCAGTGACGCTGGCAATCAGCCCCAGCATTTT
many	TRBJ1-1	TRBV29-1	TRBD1	CSVGGQTNTEAFF	TGCAGCGTTGGGGGACAGACGAACACTGAAGCTTTCTTT
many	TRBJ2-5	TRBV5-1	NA	CASSWGRPDQETQYF	TGCGCCAGCAGCTGGGGACGGCCCGATCAAGAGACCCAGTACTTC
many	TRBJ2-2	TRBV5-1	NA	CASSNYTRFTGELFF	TGCGCCAGCAGTAATTATACTAGATTCACCGGGGAGCTGTTTTTT
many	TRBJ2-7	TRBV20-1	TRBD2	CSARDKREIYEQYF	TGCAGTGCTAGAGATAAGCGGGAAATCTACGAGCAGTACTTC
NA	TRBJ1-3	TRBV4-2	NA	CASSQDRGGNTIYF	TGTGCCAGCAGCCAAGATAGGGGTGGAAACACCATATATTTT
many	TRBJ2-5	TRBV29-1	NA	CSVEDQRGNQETQYF	TGCAGCGTTGAAGATCAACGCGGGAACCAAGAGACCCAGTACTTC
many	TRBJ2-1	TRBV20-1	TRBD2	CSARLAGGPRSYNEQFF	TGCAGTGCACGACTAGCGGGAGGGCCCCGCTCCTACAATGAGCAGTTCTTC
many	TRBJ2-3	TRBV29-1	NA	CSAISPGTDTQYF	TGCAGCGCGATCTCCCCGGGAACAGATACGCAGTATTTT
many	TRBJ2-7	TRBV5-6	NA	CASSSRTELYEQYF	TGTGCCAGCAGCTCCCGGACGGAGCTCTACGAGCAGTACTTC
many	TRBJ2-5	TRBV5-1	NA	CASSSEGIRETQYF	TGCGCCAGCAGCTCCGAGGGGATAAGAGAGACCCAGTACTTC
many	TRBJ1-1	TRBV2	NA	CASSAMGNEAFF	TGTGCCAGCAGTGCTATGGGGAATGAAGCTTTCTTT
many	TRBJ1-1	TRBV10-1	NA	CASSESWQGSRDTEAFF	TGCGCCAGCAGTGAGTCTTGGCAGGGTTCGCGGGACACTGAAGCTTTCTTT
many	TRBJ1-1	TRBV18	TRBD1	CASLGTGLNTEAFF	TGTGCCAGCTTAGGGACAGGGCTGAACACTGAAGCTTTCTTT
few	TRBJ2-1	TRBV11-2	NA	CATSGNEQFF	TGTGCCACCAGCGGGAATGAGCAGTTCTTC
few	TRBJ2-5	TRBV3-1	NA	CASSQDSGRGETQYF	TGTGCCAGCAGCCAAGACAGCGGCCGGGGAGAGACCCAGTACTTC
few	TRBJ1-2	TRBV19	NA	CASSKTSQNYGYTF	TGTGCCAGTAGTAAGACGAGTCAGAACTATGGCTACACCTTC
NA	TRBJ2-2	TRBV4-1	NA	CVSRQSYAKFLTGELFF	TGCGTCAGCAGACAAAGTTACGCGAAGTTTCTCACCGGGGAGCTGTTTTTT
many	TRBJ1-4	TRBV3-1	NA	CASSQEQGYEKLFF	TGTGCCAGCAGCCAAGAGCAGGGGTATGAAAAACTGTTTTTT
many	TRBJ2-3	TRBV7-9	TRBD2	CASSFGTSGRLTQYF	TGTGCCAGCAGCTTTGGGACTAGCGGGAGGTTGACGCAGTATTTT
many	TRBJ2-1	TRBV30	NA	CAWVPAGLSSYNEQFF	TGTGCCTGGGTACCCGCGGGACTTAGCTCCTACAATGAGCAGTTCTTC
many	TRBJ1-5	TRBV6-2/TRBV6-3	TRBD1	CASRTGQSPYQPQHF	TGTGCCAGCAGGACGGGACAGTCCCCTTATCAGCCCCAGCATTTT
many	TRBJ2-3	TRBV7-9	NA	CASSLGALHPPTTDTQYF	TGTGCCAGCAGCTTAGGGGCCCTCCATCCGCCAACGACAGATACGCAGTATTTT
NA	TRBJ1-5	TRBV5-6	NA	CASSDASAPAGQPQHF	TGTGCCAGCAGCGACGCATCAGCCCCGGCGGGTCAGCCCCAGCATTTT
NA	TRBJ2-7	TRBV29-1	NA	CSVEDGGQRAYQQHF	TGCAGCGTTGAAGACGGGGGACAGCGGGCCTACCAGCAGCACTTC
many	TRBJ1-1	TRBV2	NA	CASSDGDSVNTEAFF	TGTGCCAGCAGTGACGGAGACAGCGTGAACACTGAAGCTTTCTTT
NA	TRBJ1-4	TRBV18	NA	CASSRQGDEKLFF	TGTGCCAGCTCACGGCAGGGTGATGAAAAACTGTTTTTT
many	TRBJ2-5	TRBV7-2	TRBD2	CASSFQAGERETQYF	TGTGCCAGCAGCTTCCAAGCGGGAGAGCGGGAGACCCAGTACTTC
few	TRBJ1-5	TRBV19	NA	CATHLRGGSSNQPQHF	TGTGCCACCCACTTACGCGGGGGAAGTAGCAATCAGCCCCAGCATTTT
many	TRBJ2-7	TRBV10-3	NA	CAISESTTETYEQYF	TGTGCCATCAGTGAGTCTACGACAGAGACCTACGAGCAGTACTTC
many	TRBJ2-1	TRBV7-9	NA	CASSPSKWEAPLEFF	TGTGCCAGCAGCCCATCTAAGTGGGAGGCCCCACTTGAGTTCTTC
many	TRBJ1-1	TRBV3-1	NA	CASSQGRNTEAFF	TGTGCCAGCAGCCAGGGACGGAACACTGAAGCTTTCTTT
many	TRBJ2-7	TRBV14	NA	CASSQVTRGSEQYF	TGTGCCAGCAGCCAAGTTACCCGGGGCTCCGAGCAGTACTTC
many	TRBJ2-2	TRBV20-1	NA	CSARPSRHLANTGELFF	TGCAGTGCCCGCCCCTCACGGCACCTCGCGAACACCGGGGAGCTGTTTTTT
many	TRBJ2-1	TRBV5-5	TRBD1	CASSAGQGVYNEQFF	TGTGCCAGCAGCGCGGGACAGGGGGTATACAATGAGCAGTTCTTC
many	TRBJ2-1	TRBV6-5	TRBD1	CASSYNRDRHEQFF	TGTGCCAGCAGTTACAACCGGGACAGGCATGAGCAGTTCTTC
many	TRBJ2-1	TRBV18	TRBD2	CASSQVRTSGYNEQFF	TGTGCCAGCTCACAGGTCCGGACTAGCGGATACAATGAGCAGTTCTTC
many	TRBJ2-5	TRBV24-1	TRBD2	CATSVGLAGRETQYF	TGTGCCACCAGTGTCGGACTAGCGGGAAGGGAGACCCAGTACTTC
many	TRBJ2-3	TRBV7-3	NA	CASSLTGQDTQYF	TGTGCCAGCAGCTTAACGGGGCAAGATACGCAGTATTTT
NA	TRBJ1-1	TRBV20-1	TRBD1	CSASPQTGDDAEAFF	TGCAGTGCTTCACCCCAGACAGGGGATGACGCTGAAGCTTTCTTT
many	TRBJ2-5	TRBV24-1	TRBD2	CATSDLPLGAGGPETQYF	TGTGCCACCAGTGATTTGCCCCTTGGGGCGGGAGGGCCCGAGACCCAGTACTTC
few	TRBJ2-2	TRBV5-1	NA	CASSRTTNTGELFF	TGCGCCAGCTCTAGGACAACGAACACCGGGGAGCTGTTTTTT
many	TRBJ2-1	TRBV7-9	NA	CASSLGKEQFF	TGTGCCAGCAGCTTAGGAAAGGAGCAGTTCTTC
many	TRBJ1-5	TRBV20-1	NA	CSASPGVNQPQHF	TGCAGTGCTAGCCCAGGGGTCAATCAGCCCCAGCATTTT
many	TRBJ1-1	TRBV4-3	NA	CASSHSAQGGTEAFF	TGCGCCAGCAGCCACTCGGCACAGGGAGGTACTGAAGCTTTCTTT
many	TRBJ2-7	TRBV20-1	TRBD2	CSAQRSASGYEQYF	TGCAGTGCCCAACGGTCCGCTAGCGGGTACGAGCAGTACTTC
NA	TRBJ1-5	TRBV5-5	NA	CASSLGGGYQPQHF	TGTGCCAGCAGCTTGGGGGGGGGCTATCAGCCCCAGCATTTT
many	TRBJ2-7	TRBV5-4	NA	CASSFGRGTYEQYF	TGTGCCAGCAGCTTTGGACGTGGAACCTACGAGCAGTACTTC
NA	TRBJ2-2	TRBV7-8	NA	CASSPSRLAFTGELFF	TGTGCCAGCAGCCCCTCGCGCCTAGCGTTCACCGGGGAGCTGTTTTTT
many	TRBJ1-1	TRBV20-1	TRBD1	CSASGQGETEAFF	TGCAGTGCTAGTGGACAGGGAGAGACTGAAGCTTTCTTT
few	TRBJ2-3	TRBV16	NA	CASSQSDTQYF	TGTGCCAGCAGCCAATCAGATACGCAGTATTTT
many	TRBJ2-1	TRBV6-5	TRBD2	CASSPRGSGRSDNEQFF	TGTGCCAGCAGTCCCCGGGGTAGCGGGAGGTCAGACAATGAGCAGTTCTTC